This T cell receptor (beta chain) was sequenced for a study of vaccination and CD4 T cells after COVID-19. Across the study: Each individual in the study obtained two doses of BNT162b2 or mRNA-1273 vaccine. Cultures designated as controls were supplied with a CEFX pool, an HIV-1 Nef pool, or no peptide.

This CDR3 is built from 13 residues. Germline-derived CDR1 and CDR2 are LNHDA and SQIVND (reference sequence). Trimming removed 7 bases from V and 13 bases from J; junction bases left unmatched: 7. The assay that was used to sequence DNA from cultured CD4+ T cells was the Oncomine TCR Beta short-read assay. The authors extracted genomic DNA from cultured CD4+ T cells. TCRdb reanalysed the PCR reads using MiXCR and keeps one entry per CDR3 protein. This sample yields fewer than 12,000 distinct CDR3 sequences, of which 50% to 60% are seen a single time; about a fifth belongs to the top ten. This clonotype was seen a single time. Its target is not known. Treatment given: approximately 10-day PBMC culture with coronavirus spike peptide pools or control peptides (ViraFEST assay). US Alpha, Beta and Delta variants postdated the positive PCR dates, which ran from March to December 2020.

This TCR was recovered from a human donor who had recovered from COVID-19. Input material: CD4+ T cells from blood, cultured in vitro. V usage is TRBV19 and J usage is TRBJ1-6; TRBD1 matches 10 bases. The CDR3 is CASKGTGVRPLHF. CDR3 nucleotides: TGTGCCAGTAAAGGGACAGGGGTTAGGCCCCTCCACTTT.